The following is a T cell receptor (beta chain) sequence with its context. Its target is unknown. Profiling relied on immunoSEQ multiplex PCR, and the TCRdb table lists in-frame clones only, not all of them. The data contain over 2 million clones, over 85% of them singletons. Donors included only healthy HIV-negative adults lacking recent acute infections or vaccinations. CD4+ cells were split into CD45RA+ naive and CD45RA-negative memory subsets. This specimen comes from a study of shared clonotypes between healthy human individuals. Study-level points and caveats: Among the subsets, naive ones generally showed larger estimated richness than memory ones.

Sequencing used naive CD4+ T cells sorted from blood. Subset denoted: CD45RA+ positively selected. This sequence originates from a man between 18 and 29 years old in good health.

The CDR3 coding sequence is TGTGCCAGCAGTTCCCGCCCGGGACTAGCGGGTAACGAGCAGTACTTC. Its protein product is CASSSRPGLAGNEQYF. The J gene is TRBJ2-7, the V gene TRBV27; 12 bases are a match to TRBD2. The germline V gene encodes CDR1 MNHEY and CDR2 SMNVEV (reference sequence). The CDR3 consists of 16 residues. With V trimmed by 4 bases and J by 5 bases, 9 bases remained unmatched.